Here is one T cell receptor (beta chain) with its context. The antigen remains unidentified. The record originates from a study of PD-L1 blockade in urothelial cancer. Study-wide context: Beginning in about 2014, patients received atezolizumab, given as 1,200 mg intravenously every 3 weeks. At 3 weeks (second dose) and 6 weeks after starting treatment, blood was analyzed. The median number of T cells present in blood samples was 140,000 to 150,000.

Points from the study as a whole: Where pretreatment blood TCR clonality fell below the median, better survival was predicted.

Losses at the gene ends were 6 bases for V and 7 bases for J; bases not matched to a gene: 7. The germline CDR1 and CDR2 sequences are SGHNT and YYREEE (reference sequence). The CDR3 totals 13 residues. Libraries were prepared by immunoSEQ multiplex PCR; TCRdb keeps only in-frame clonotypes and omits some of them. The sample has 90,000 to 120,000 clones, roughly nine tenths seen once. The V gene is TRBV5-4, the J gene TRBJ1-2; 9 bases line up with TRBD1. The input for sequencing was PBMCs, taken around atezolizumab (anti-PD-L1) treatment. The origin of this receptor is a woman of 80 years or more with urothelial cancer. In DNA, the CDR3 is TGTGCCAGCACCCGGACAGGGGTGCCTGGCTACACCTTC. It is translated as CASTRTGVPGYTF.